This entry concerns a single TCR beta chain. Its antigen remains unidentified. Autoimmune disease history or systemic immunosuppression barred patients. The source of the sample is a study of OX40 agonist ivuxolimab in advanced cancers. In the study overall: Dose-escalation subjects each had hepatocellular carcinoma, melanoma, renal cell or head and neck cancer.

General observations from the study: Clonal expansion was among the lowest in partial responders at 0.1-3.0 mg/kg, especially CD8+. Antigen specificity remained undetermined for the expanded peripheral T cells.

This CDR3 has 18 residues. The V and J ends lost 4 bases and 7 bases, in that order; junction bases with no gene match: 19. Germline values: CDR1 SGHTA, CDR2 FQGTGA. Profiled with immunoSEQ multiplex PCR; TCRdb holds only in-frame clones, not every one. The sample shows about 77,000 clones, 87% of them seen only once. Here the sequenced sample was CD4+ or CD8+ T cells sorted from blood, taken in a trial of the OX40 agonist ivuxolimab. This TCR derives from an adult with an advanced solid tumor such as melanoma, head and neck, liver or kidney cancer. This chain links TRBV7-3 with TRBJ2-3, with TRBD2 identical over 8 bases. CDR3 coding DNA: TGTGCCAGCAGCTCCCGGGAGTCAGGCGGGGGGCTCTCACATACGCAGTATTTT. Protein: CASSSRESGGGLSHTQYF.